Sequencing of this T cell receptor (beta chain) was carried out in a study of T cell responses to AZD1222 COVID-19 vaccine. Some clones are missing from TCRdb's copy, which holds only in-frame ones; the method was immunoSEQ multiplex PCR. The data contain 140,000 to 150,000 clones, 80% to 95% of them singletons. Points on this clone: The antigen is not known.

Study findings and constraints: Clonal diversity may have been underestimated, and the donors were mostly white British, with more females than males.

Germline V gene data show CDR1 as LNHNV and CDR2 as YYDKDF (reference sequence). Trimming left V 8 bases short and J 4 bases short, with 11 bases between. This CDR3 is built from 13 residues. V usage is TRBV15 and J usage is TRBJ2-2, with D perhaps TRBD2 (6 bases). This clonotype originated in an adult in good health. Specimen: peripheral blood, collected on day 0 of MenACWY control vaccination. CDR3 DNA: TGTGCCACCGCCACCGGGAGCACCGGGGAGCTGTTTTTT. It codes for CATATGSTGELFF.